Below, 24 T cell receptor beta chains from the same sample are listed, as sequenced in a study of blood T cell repertoires in COVID-19. Some clones are missing from TCRdb's copy, which holds only in-frame ones; the method was immunoSEQ multiplex PCR. This sample yields under 130,000 clones, of which approximately 92% are seen a single time; 32% belongs to the top ten. Sequenced sample: peripheral blood. Receptors were obtained from an elderly woman with acute or convalescent COVID-19.

This rearrangement joins TRBV18 to TRBJ1-3; tentative D call: TRBD1 (6 bases). CDR3 length equals 16 residues. The V end lost 3 bases, the J end lost 4 bases, and 16 bases lay between the germline ends. Germline loops: CDR1 KGHSH, CDR2 LQKENI. CDR3 bases: TGTGCCAGCTCACCGACTACAGGGTCTGAAGGAAACACCATATATTTT. Its protein product is CASSPTTGSEGNTIYF.

J is TRBJ2-1 and V is TRBV5-6; 14 bases match TRBD2. J lost 10 bases, V lost 2 bases, and 5 bases had no gene match. The CDR3 contains 15 residues. Looked up from germline, CDR1 is SGHDT and CDR2 is YYEEEE. CDR3 in DNA: TGTGCCAGCAGCTTCGGACTAGCGGGGGGACAGGAGCAGTTCTTC. Translated: CASSFGLAGGQEQFF.

The chain carries TRBV12-2 and TRBJ2-3; the table's D call, TRBD2, has no DNA check behind it. TRBV12-2 is a pseudogene. The CDR3 runs 17 residues. This CDR3 is CASRLGAGRGGRYTQYF. In nucleotides, the CDR3 is TGTGCAAGTCGCTTAGGAGCTGGGCGGGGGGGCAGGTATACGCAGTATTTT.

The chain recombines TRBV24-1 with TRBJ2-3; D not certain. The germline gives CDR1 KGHDR, CDR2 SFDVKD. The V end lost 3 bases, the J end lost 4 bases, and 10 bases lay between the germline ends. The CDR3 is made up of 14 amino acids. This chain's CDR3 is CATSDIPSADTQYF. CDR3 coding DNA: TGTGCCACCAGTGATATTCCGTCAGCAGATACGCAGTATTTT.

The chain uses TRBV14 and TRBJ1-4, with 9 bases lining up with TRBD1. The V segment lost 2 bases and the J segment 4 bases; nucleotides outside the gene matches: 17. CDR1 SGHDN and CDR2 FVKESK come from the germline V gene. This CDR3 is built from 20 residues. CDR3 DNA sequence: TGTGCCAGCAGCCAACGCCCTCGGGACAGGGTTGAACACCATAATGAAAAACTGTTTTTT. This sequence encodes CASSQRPRDRVEHHNEKLFF.

The V gene is TRBV28, the J gene TRBJ1-2; D is possibly TRBD1 (6 bases). This CDR3 spans 14 amino acids. V was clipped by 4 bases and J by 1 base, with 10 bases between them. In germline, CDR1 is MDHEN, CDR2 SYDVKM. The CDR3 protein is CASSYRARNYGYTF. The CDR3 DNA follows: TGTGCCAGCAGTTACAGGGCCCGTAACTATGGCTACACCTTC.

The chain links TRBV30 to TRBJ2-2; D call uncertain. The CDR3 covers 14 residues. Germline CDR1 GTSNPN, CDR2 SVGIG (reference sequence). The V and J ends lost 4 bases and 0 bases respectively, with 9 bases between them. Here the CDR3 reads CAWNKIANTGELFF. DNA of the CDR3: TGTGCCTGGAACAAAATCGCGAACACCGGGGAGCTGTTTTTT.

J is TRBJ1-2 and V is TRBV28; D gene ambiguous. V lost 3 bases, J lost 8 bases, and 19 bases lay in between. Looked up from germline, CDR1 is MDHEN and CDR2 is SYDVKM. This CDR3 comprises 15 residues. CDR3 loop: CASSLNGFELWGYTF. As DNA, the CDR3 is TGTGCCAGCAGTTTGAATGGGTTTGAACTATGGGGCTACACCTTC.

The chain recombines TRBV19 with TRBJ1-6; no firm D call. Trimming cost V 1 base and J 10 bases, with 11 bases left between them. In germline, CDR1 is LNHDA, CDR2 SQIVND (reference sequence). This CDR3 region has 14 residues. The CDR3 coding sequence is TGTGCCAGTAGTATAGGGGTAGGAGGCTCACCCCTCCACTTT. It translates to CASSIGVGGSPLHF. The full variable domain, rest sourced from reference TRBV19 and TRBJ1-6, is DGGITQSPKYLFRKEGQNVTLSCEQNLNHDAMYWYRQDPGQGLRLIYYSQIVNDFQKGDIAEGYSVSREKKESFPLTVTSAQKNPTAFYLCASSIGVGGSPLHFGNGTRLTVT.

The rearrangement links TRBV7-6 to TRBJ2-7, with TRBD1 identical over 9 bases. J was trimmed by 2 bases and V by 3 bases; bases with no gene match: 8. The CDR3 runs to 16 residues. Germline V gene sequence: CDR1 SGHVS, CDR2 FNYEAQ. CDR3 sequence: CASSLYPGQGPYEQYF. In nucleotides, the CDR3 is TGTGCCAGCAGCTTGTACCCGGGACAGGGACCCTACGAGCAGTACTTC. The full variable domain, with the rest looked up from reference TRBV7-6 and TRBJ2-7, is GAGVSQSPRYKVTKRGQDVALRCDPISGHVSLYWYRQALGQGPEFLTYFNYEAQQDKSGLPNDRFSAERPEGSISTLTIQRTEQRDSAMYRCASSLYPGQGPYEQYFGPGTRLTVT.

The V call is TRBV30, the J call TRBJ1-2; D not certain. Per germline, CDR1 GTSNPN and CDR2 SVGIG (reference sequence). V was pared by 4 bases and J by 8 bases, with 14 bases between. This CDR3 region has 12 residues. CDR3 DNA: TGTGCCTGGATTGTGGGAGCTGGCGGCTACACCTTC. Amino acids: CAWIVGAGGYTF. The full variable domain, its missing parts supplied by reference TRBV30 and TRBJ1-2, is SQTIHQWPATLVQPVGSPLSLECTVEGTSNPNLYWYRQAAGRGLQLLFYSVGIGQISSEVPQNLSASRPQDRQFILSSKKLLLSDSGFYLCAWIVGAGGYTFGSGTRLTVV.

The CDR3: CASSFQGGGTEAFF. The CDR3 DNA follows: TGTGCCAGCAGTTTTCAAGGGGGGGGGACTGAAGCTTTCTTT. The rearrangement links TRBV27 to TRBJ1-1; D might be TRBD1 (6 bases). CDR1 is MNHEY, CDR2 SMNVEV, per germline (reference sequence). This CDR3 is 14 amino acids long. Trimming took 3 bases from V and 5 from J, leaving 13 bases between them.

As DNA, the CDR3 is TGTGCCAGCAGTTTAGGCGGGGGGTGGGAGCAGTTCTTC. This sequence encodes CASSLGGGWEQFF. This chain connects TRBV12-3 or TRBV12-4 to TRBJ2-1, with 8 bases that match TRBD2. The V segment lost 1 base and the J segment 10 bases; nucleotides outside the gene matches: 3. The CDR3 has 13 residues.

The V call is TRBV23-1, the J call TRBJ1-5; 7 positions match TRBD1. TRBV23-1 belongs to the ORF category, with a function that is uncertain. The junction had 6 bases not matched to a gene; V was cut back by 0 bases and J by 4 bases. This CDR3 is built from 16 residues. The CDR3 loop reads CASSQSETGRNQPQHF. CDR3 coding DNA: TGCGCCAGCAGTCAATCCGAGACAGGGAGAAATCAGCCCCAGCATTTT.

The count of this clone is one. The chain has TRBV6-6 and TRBJ1-1; weak D call: TRBD1 (6 bases). Trimming took off 4 bases at V and 2 bases at J, with 8 bases between the two ends. This CDR3 spans 13 amino acids. Germline-derived CDR1 and CDR2 are MNHNY and SVGAGI (reference sequence). CDR3: CASSWDKNTEAFF. DNA for the CDR3: TGTGCCAGCAGTTGGGACAAAAACACTGAAGCTTTCTTT.

The chain employs TRBV29-1 and TRBJ1-2; possible D gene TRBD1, 5 bases. V was cut by 1 base and J by 6 bases, with 15 bases left in between. Germline V gene lookup returns CDR1 SQVTM and CDR2 ANQGSEA. The CDR3 has 14 amino acids. In nucleotides, the CDR3 is TGCAGCGTTGAAGGTCTGGGCCAAGGGGATGGCTACACCTTC. It codes for CSVEGLGQGDGYTF.

The chain is built from TRBV6-5 and TRBJ1-2, with D perhaps TRBD1 (5 bases). Germline loops: CDR1 MNHEY, CDR2 SVGAGI. Trimming took off 6 bases at V and 4 bases at J, with 12 bases between the two ends. The CDR3 consists of 13 residues. CDR3 DNA sequence: TGTGCCAGCAGAGGTACAGGTGGCTATGGCTACACCTTC. It specifies CASRGTGGYGYTF.

V and J are TRBV7-8 and TRBJ1-2; no reliable D call. V lost 1 base and J lost 6, with 9 bases in between. The germline gives CDR1 SGHVS, CDR2 FQNEAQ. This CDR3 spans 13 amino acids. The CDR3 region is CASSLGYTDGYTF. The DNA of the CDR3 is TGTGCCAGCAGCTTAGGATATACGGATGGCTACACCTTC.

V is TRBV19 and J is TRBJ2-1, with TRBD1 matching 10 bases. Germline V lookup: CDR1 LNHDA, CDR2 SQIVND (reference sequence). The CDR3 spans 17 residues. Trimming at V came to 1 base and at J to 2 bases, leaving 5 bases not matched to a gene. CDR3 bases: TGTGCCAGTAGTATAGTTCCGGGACAGGGGACCTACAATGAGCAGTTCTTC. Protein: CASSIVPGQGTYNEQFF.

V and J are TRBV25-1 and TRBJ1-1; D is possibly TRBD1 (6 bases). CDR1 and CDR2 (germline): MGHDK, SYGVNS. This CDR3 has 14 amino acids. Trimming took off 6 bases at V and 4 bases at J, with 15 bases between the two ends. This chain's CDR3 is CASRLGGRRTEAFF. The CDR3, as DNA: TGTGCCAGCAGACTGGGGGGGCGGCGCACTGAAGCTTTCTTT.

The V and J genes are TRBV9 and TRBJ2-1; no definite D call. Germline CDR1 is SGDLS and CDR2 is YYNGEE. The CDR3 is 15 amino acids. V gave up 0 bases and J gave up 5 bases, with 12 bases separating them. The CDR3 spells CASSVEQWADNEQFF. CDR3 bases: TGTGCCAGCAGCGTAGAACAGTGGGCCGACAATGAGCAGTTCTTC. The full variable domain, its missing parts supplied by reference TRBV9 and TRBJ2-1, is DSGVTQTPKHLITATGQRVTLRCSPRSGDLSVYWYQQSLDQGLQFLIQYYNGEERAKGNILERFSAQQFPDLHSELNLSSLELGDSALYFCASSVEQWADNEQFFGPGTRLTVL.

The V and J genes are TRBV27 and TRBJ1-2; perhaps TRBD1 as D (5 bases). V gave up 8 bases and J gave up 0 bases, with 16 bases separating them. The CDR3 is 15 residues long. CDR1 is MNHEY, CDR2 SMNVEV, per germline (reference sequence). The CDR3 is CASRSGGWTNYGYTF. For the CDR3, the DNA is TGTGCCAGCCGTTCGGGGGGGTGGACTAACTATGGCTACACCTTC.

V is TRBV29-1 and J is TRBJ2-2; no clear D. V dropped 2 bases and J dropped 1 base, with 8 bases sitting between them. The length of the CDR3 is 14 residues. Per the germline V gene, CDR1 is SQVTM and CDR2 is ANQGSEA. Written as DNA, the CDR3 is TGCAGCGTTGAAAGAGGCTGGAACACCGGGGAGCTGTTTTTT. This translates into CSVERGWNTGELFF.

CDR3 coding DNA: TGTGCCAGCAGCAAATCCCAGTCCAGCAATCAGCCCCAGCATTTT. It specifies CASSKSQSSNQPQHF. The rearrangement links TRBV21-1 to TRBJ1-5; the DNA was not used to check the table's D call, TRBD1. TRBV21-1 is a documented pseudogene. CDR3 length: 15 residues.